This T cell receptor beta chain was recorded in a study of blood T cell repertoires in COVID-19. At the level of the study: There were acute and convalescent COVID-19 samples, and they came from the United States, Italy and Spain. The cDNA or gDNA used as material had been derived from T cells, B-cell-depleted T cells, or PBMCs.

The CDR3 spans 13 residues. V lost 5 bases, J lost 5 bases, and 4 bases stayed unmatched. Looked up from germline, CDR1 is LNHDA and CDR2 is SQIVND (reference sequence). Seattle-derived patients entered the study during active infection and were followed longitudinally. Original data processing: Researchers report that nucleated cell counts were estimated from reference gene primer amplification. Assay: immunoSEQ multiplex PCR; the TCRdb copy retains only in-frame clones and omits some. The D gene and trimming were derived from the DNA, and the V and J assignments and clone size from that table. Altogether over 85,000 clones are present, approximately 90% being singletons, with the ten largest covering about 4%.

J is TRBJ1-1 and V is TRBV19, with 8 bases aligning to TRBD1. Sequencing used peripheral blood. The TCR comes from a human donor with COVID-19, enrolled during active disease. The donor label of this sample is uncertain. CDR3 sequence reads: CASSLDRGTEAFF. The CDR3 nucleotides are TGTGCCAGTAGTCTCGACAGGGGAACTGAAGCTTTCTTT.